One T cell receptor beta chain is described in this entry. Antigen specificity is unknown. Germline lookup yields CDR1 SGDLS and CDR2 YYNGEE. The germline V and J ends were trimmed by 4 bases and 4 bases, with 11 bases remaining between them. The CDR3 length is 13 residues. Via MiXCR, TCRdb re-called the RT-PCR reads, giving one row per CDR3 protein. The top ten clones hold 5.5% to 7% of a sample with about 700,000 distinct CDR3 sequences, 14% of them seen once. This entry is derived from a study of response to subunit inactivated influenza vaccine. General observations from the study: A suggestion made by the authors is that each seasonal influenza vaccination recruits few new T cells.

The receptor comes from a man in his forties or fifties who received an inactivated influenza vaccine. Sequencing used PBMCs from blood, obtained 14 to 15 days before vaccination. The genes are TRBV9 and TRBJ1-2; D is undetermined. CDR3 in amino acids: CASSLRQTYGYTF. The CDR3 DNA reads TGTGCCAGCAGCCTTAGGCAGACCTATGGCTACACCTTC.